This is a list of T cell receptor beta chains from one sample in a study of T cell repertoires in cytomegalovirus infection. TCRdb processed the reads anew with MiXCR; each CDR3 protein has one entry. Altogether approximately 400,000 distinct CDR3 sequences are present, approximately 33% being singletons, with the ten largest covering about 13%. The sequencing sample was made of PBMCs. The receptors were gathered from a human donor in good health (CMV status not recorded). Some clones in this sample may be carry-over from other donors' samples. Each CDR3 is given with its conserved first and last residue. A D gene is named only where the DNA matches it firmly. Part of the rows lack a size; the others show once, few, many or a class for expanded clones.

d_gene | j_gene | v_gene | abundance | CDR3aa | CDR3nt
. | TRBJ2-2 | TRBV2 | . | CASSGSYTGELFF | TGTGCCAGCTCCGGGAGTTACACCGGGGAGCTGTTTTTT
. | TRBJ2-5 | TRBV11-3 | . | CASSFPVETQNF | TGTGCCAGCAGCTTCCCCGTAGAGACCCAGAACTTC
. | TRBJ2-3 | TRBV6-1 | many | CATGNQQGTDTQYF | TGTGCCACCGGAAATCAACAGGGCACAGATACGCAGTATTTT
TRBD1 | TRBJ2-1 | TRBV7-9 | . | CASSQTGSEEQFF | TGTGCCAGCAGCCAGACAGGGTCGGAAGAGCAGTTCTTC
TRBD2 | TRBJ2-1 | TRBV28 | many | CASSFLAGGLDEQFF | TGTGCCAGCAGTTTTCTAGCGGGGGGGCTAGATGAGCAGTTCTTC
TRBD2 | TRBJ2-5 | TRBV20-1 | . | CSASYAGGLKETQYF | TGCAGTGCTAGTTATGCGGGGGGGCTCAAAGAGACCCAGTACTTC
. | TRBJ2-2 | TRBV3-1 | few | CASSQDLPPGELFF | TGTGCCAGCAGCCAAGATCTCCCGCCCGGGGAGCTGTTTTTT
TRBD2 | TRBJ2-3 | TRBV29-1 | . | CSISGGETSTDTQYF | TGCAGCATTAGCGGGGGGGAGACTAGCACAGATACGCAGTATTTT
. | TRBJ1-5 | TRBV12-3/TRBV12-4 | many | CASRDSWDQPQHF | TGTGCCAGCAGGGACAGCTGGGATCAGCCCCAGCATTTT
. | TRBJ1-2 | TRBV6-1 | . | CASRKITDGSQLANYGYTF | TGTGCCAGCCGAAAGATCACCGACGGATCCCAGTTAGCTAACTATGGCTACACCTTC
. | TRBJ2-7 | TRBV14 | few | CASSQEGESVAYEQYF | TGTGCCAGCAGCCAAGAAGGAGAGTCGGTGGCCTACGAGCAGTACTTC
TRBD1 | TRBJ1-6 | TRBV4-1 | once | CASSRGQASSPLHF | TGCGCCAGCAGCCGGGGACAGGCCTCTTCACCCCTCCACTTT
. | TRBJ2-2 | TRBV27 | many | CASSPQRGSETGELFF | TGTGCCAGCAGTCCGCAGAGGGGGTCAGAGACCGGGGAGCTGTTTTTT